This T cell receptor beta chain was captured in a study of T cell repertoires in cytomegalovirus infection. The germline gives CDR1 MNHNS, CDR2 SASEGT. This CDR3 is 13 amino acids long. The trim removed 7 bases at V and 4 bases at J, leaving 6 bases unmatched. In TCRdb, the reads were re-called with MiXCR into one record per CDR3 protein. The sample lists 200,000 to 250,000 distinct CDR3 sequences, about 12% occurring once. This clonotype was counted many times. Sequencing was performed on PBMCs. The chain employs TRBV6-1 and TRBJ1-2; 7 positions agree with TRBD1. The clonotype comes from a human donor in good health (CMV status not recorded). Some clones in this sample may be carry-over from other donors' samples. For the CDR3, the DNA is TGTGCCAGCATGAAGACAGGGACCTATGGCTACACCTTC. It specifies CASMKTGTYGYTF.